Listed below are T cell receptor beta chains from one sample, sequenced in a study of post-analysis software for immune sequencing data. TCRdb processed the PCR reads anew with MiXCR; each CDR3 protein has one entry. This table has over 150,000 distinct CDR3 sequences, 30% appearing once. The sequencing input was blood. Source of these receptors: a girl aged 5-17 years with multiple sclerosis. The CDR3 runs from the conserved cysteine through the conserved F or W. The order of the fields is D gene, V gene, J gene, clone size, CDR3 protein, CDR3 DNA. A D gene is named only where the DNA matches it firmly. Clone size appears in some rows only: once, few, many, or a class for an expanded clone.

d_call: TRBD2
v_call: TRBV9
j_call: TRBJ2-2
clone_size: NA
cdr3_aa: CASSVSGRLVTGELFF
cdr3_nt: TGTGCCAGCAGCGTCAGCGGGAGGCTGGTCACCGGGGAGCTGTTTTTT

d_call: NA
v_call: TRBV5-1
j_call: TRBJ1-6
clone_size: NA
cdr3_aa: CASSLAGLAYSPLHF
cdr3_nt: TGCGCCAGCAGCCTCGCCGGCTTGGCATATTCACCCCTCCACTTT

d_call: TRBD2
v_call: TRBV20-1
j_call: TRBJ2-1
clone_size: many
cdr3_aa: CSARLMSGRANYNEQFF
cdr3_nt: TGCAGTGCTAGATTAATGAGCGGGAGGGCCAACTACAATGAGCAGTTCTTC

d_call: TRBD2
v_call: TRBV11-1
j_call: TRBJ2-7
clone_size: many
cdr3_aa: CASAVWSGTSYEQYF
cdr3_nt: TGTGCCAGCGCAGTTTGGAGCGGGACGTCCTACGAGCAGTACTTC

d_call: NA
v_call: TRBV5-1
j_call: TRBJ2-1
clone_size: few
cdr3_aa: CASSLDSRNEQFF
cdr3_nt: TGCGCCAGCAGCTTGGATTCGCGGAATGAGCAGTTCTTC

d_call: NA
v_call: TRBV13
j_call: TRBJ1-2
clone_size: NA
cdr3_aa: CASRDGYTF
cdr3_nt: TGTGCCAGCAGGGATGGCTACACCTTC

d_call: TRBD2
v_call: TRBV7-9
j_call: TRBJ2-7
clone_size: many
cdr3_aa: CASSSSRRGRAAYEQYF
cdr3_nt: TGTGCCAGCAGCTCTTCGAGGCGCGGGAGGGCCGCCTACGAGCAGTACTTC

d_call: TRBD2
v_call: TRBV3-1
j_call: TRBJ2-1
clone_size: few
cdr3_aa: CASSHFIYDDIAGSYNEQFF
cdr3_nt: TGTGCCAGCAGCCACTTTATTTATGACGATATAGCGGGCTCCTACAATGAGCAGTTCTTC

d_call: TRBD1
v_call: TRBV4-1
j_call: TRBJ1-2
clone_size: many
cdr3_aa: CASSQDWGTGGINGYTF
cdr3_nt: TGCGCCAGCAGCCAAGATTGGGGAACAGGGGGGATTAATGGCTACACCTTC

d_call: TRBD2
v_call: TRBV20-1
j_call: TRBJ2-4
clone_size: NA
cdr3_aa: CSANGWTSSGEQYF
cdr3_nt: TGCAGTGCTAACGGGTGGACTAGCTCGGGGGAGCAGTACTTC